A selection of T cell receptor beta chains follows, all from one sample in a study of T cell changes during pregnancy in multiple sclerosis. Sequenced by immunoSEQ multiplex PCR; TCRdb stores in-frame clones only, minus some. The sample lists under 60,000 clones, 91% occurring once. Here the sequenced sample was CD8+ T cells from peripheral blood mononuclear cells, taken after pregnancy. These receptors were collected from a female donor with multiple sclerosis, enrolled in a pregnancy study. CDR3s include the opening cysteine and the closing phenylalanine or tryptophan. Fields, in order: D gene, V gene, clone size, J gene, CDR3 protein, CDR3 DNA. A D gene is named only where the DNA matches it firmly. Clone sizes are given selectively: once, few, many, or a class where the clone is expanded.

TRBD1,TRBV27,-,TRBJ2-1,CASSPPDRRHNEQFF,TGTGCCAGCAGTCCCCCGGACAGGCGACACAATGAGCAGTTCTTC
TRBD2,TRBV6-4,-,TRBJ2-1,CASSEAPGTSVVEQFF,TGTGCCAGCAGTGAAGCTCCCGGGACTAGCGTCGTTGAGCAGTTCTTC
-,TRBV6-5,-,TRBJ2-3,CASKGGNTQYF,TGTGCCAGCAAGGGGGGGAATACGCAGTATTTT
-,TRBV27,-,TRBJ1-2,CASSYASSYGYTF,TGTGCCAGCAGTTACGCCAGTTCCTATGGCTACACCTTC
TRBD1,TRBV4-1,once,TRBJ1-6,CASSQDGAGGLYSPLHF,TGCGCCAGCAGCCAAGACGGCGCAGGGGGATTATATTCACCCCTCCACTTT
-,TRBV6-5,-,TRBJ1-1,CAISHAGDTEAFF,TGTGCCATCTCTCATGCGGGGGACACTGAAGCTTTCTTT
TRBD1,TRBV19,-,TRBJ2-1,CASRSAQGESNEQFF,TGTGCCAGTAGGTCGGCCCAGGGGGAATCGAATGAGCAGTTCTTC
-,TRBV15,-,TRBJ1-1,CATSRGPYEAFF,TGTGCCACCAGCAGAGGGCCTTATGAAGCTTTCTTT
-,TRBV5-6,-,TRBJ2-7,CASSLEATYEQYF,TGTGCCAGCAGCTTGGAAGCAACTTACGAGCAGTACTTC
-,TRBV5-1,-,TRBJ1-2,CASSSWGRDPRTGYTF,TGCGCCAGCAGCTCCTGGGGGAGGGACCCCCGCACAGGCTACACCTTC
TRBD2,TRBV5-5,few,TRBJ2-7,CASSSRLAGPYEQYF,TGTGCCAGCAGCTCGCGACTAGCGGGACCCTACGAGCAGTACTTC
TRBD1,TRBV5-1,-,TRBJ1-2,CASSLQIGTDNGYTF,TGCGCCAGCAGCTTACAGATCGGGACAGACAATGGCTACACCTTC
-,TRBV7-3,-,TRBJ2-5,CASSPSLAGETQYF,TGTGCCAGCAGCCCCTCCTTGGCGGGGGAGACCCAGTACTTC